What follows are 26 T cell receptor beta chains derived from one specimen sequenced in a study of control samples from healthy donors and cancer patients. TCRdb's table, derived via immunoSEQ multiplex PCR, lists solely in-frame clones and lacks some. Here the sample spans fewer than 200,000 clones, 90% to 95% being singletons. The sequencing input was blood. The source is a man in his thirties or forties in good health.

The rearrangement uses TRBV5-1 and TRBJ1-6, with D possibly being TRBD1 (6 bases). The CDR3 covers 14 residues. CDR1 and CDR2 (germline): SGHRS, YFSETQ. V was cut by 4 bases and J by 6 bases, with 11 bases left in between. CDR3 nucleotide sequence: TGCGCCAGCAGCCTGGGGGGGCTTAATTCACCCCTCCACTTT. Translation gives CASSLGGLNSPLHF.

The gene calls are TRBV5-4 and TRBJ2-3; 11 bases line up with TRBD2. The junction had 8 bases not matched to a gene; V was cut back by 5 bases and J by 6 bases. CDR3 length: 15 amino acids. CDR1 and CDR2 (germline): SGHNT, YYREEE (reference sequence). In DNA, the CDR3 is TGTGCCAGCAGAAAACTAGCGGGGGCCTCCGATACGCAGTATTTT. It is translated as CASRKLAGASDTQYF.

The rearrangement uses TRBV7-6 and TRBJ2-1, with D perhaps TRBD1 (5 bases). From germline, CDR1 is SGHVS and CDR2 FNYEAQ. The CDR3 is made up of 16 amino acids. V was shortened by 1 base and J by 7 bases, with 17 bases between the two germline ends. CDR3 loop: CASSLVSLRGHNEQFF. The CDR3 DNA reads TGTGCCAGCAGCTTAGTTAGCCTTAGGGGTCATAATGAGCAGTTCTTC.

This chain links TRBV9 with TRBJ2-3; 8 nucleotides agree with TRBD2. Trimming cost V 4 bases and J 0 bases; bases outside gene matches: 13. Germline V CDR1 and CDR2: SGDLS, YYNGEE. The CDR3 is 18 residues long. The chain's CDR3 is CASSLPRGGTTSTDTQYF. Here the CDR3 DNA reads TGTGCCAGCAGCCTCCCCCGGGGGGGGACAACTAGCACAGATACGCAGTATTTT.

For this clone: Different DNA sequences within this sample yield the same CDR3. The chain carries TRBV5-1 and TRBJ2-1; D unresolved. The CDR3 runs 11 residues. Germline CDR1 reads SGHRS; CDR2 reads YFSETQ. V shed 2 bases and J shed 7 bases, with 4 bases lying between them. This CDR3 reads CASSLGNEQFF. CDR3 DNA: TGCGCCAGCAGCTTAGGAAATGAGCAGTTCTTC.

J is TRBJ2-7 and V is TRBV28; 9 nucleotides line up with TRBD1. Germline CDR1 MDHEN, CDR2 SYDVKM. The CDR3 sequence is 15 residues long. Trimming at V came to 4 bases and at J to 4 bases, leaving 8 bases not matched to a gene. The CDR3, as DNA: TGTGCCAGCAGTTCGGAAGGGACAGGGAAATACGAGCAGTACTTC. This translates into CASSSEGTGKYEQYF.

The chain has TRBV18 and TRBJ1-5; TRBD1 might be the D (5 bases). The germline CDR1 and CDR2 sequences are KGHSH and LQKENI. V lost 2 bases, J lost 2 bases, and 10 bases lay in between. The CDR3 totals 15 residues. The CDR3 DNA reads TGTGCCAGCTCACCAGGTCAGGGCGGCAATCAGCCCCAGCATTTT. This sequence encodes CASSPGQGGNQPQHF.

V gene TRBV12-3 or TRBV12-4 combines with J gene TRBJ1-2; D is undetermined. The CDR3 has 12 amino acids. V gave up 1 base and J gave up 5 bases, with 5 bases separating them. This chain's CDR3 is CASSLGEYGYTF. DNA for the CDR3: TGTGCCAGCAGTTTAGGGGAGTATGGCTACACCTTC.

This clone came up once. The gene calls are TRBV19 and TRBJ1-1; 8 positions agree with TRBD1. CDR1 and CDR2 from the germline V gene are LNHDA and SQIVND (reference sequence). There are 13 residues in the CDR3. The V segment lost 5 bases and the J segment 5 bases; nucleotides outside the gene matches: 4. The CDR3 sequence is CASSQGARTEAFF. The CDR3 nucleotides read TGTGCCAGTAGTCAGGGGGCTAGGACTGAAGCTTTCTTT.

Of note for this clone: Other DNA sequences in the sample encode the same CDR3. The rearrangement links TRBV19 to TRBJ1-5; 9 nucleotides agree with TRBD1. V shed 3 bases, J shed 7 bases, and the junction held 4 bases outside the gene matches. The CDR3 sequence is 14 residues long. Germline assignment: CDR1 LNHDA and CDR2 SQIVND (reference sequence). The CDR3 nucleotides are TGTGCCAGTAGTATTGACAGGGGGAACCAGCCCCAGCATTTT. This codes for CASSIDRGNQPQHF. Complete variable domain (other parts from reference TRBV19 and TRBJ1-5): DGGITQSPKYLFRKEGQNVTLSCEQNLNHDAMYWYRQDPGQGLRLIYYSQIVNDFQKGDIAEGYSVSREKKESFPLTVTSAQKNPTAFYLCASSIDRGNQPQHFGDGTRLSIL.

The rearrangement uses TRBV6-5 and TRBJ2-7; D is uncertain. The V and J ends lost 5 bases and 2 bases respectively, with 10 bases between them. The germline V gene encodes CDR1 MNHEY and CDR2 SVGAGI. This CDR3 contains 13 residues. CDR3 loop: CASSTTITYEQYF. In DNA form, the CDR3 reads TGTGCCAGCAGTACTACTATTACCTACGAGCAGTACTTC.

The CDR3 nucleotides are TGCGCCAGCAGCTTTGGGACAGGGTCCTACGAGCAGTACTTC. The encoded protein is CASSFGTGSYEQYF. The chain employs TRBV4-1 and TRBJ2-7; TRBD1 matches at 9 bases. After removal of 5 bases from V and 1 base from J, the junction contained 3 bases not matched to a gene. The CDR3 is 14 residues long. From germline, CDR1 is MGHRA and CDR2 YSYEKL.

The chain is built from TRBV30 and TRBJ1-1; D gene unclear. Germline-derived CDR1 and CDR2 are GTSNPN and SVGIG (reference sequence). Trimming took 0 bases from V and 4 from J, leaving 9 bases between them. The CDR3 runs 13 residues. For the CDR3, the DNA is TGTGCCTGGAGTGTACAAGGGCTCACTGAAGCTTTCTTT. It translates to CAWSVQGLTEAFF. Based on the CDR3 plus reference TRBV30 and TRBJ1-1, the full variable domain is SQTIHQWPATLVQPVGSPLSLECTVEGTSNPNLYWYRQAAGRGLQLLFYSVGIGQISSEVPQNLSASRPQDRQFILSSKKLLLSDSGFYLCAWSVQGLTEAFFGQGTRLTVV.

This sequence joins TRBV5-1 and TRBJ2-2, with 10 nucleotides matching TRBD2. This CDR3 contains 17 residues. J gave up 3 bases and V 1 base, and 6 bases lay outside the gene matches. Germline V gene sequence: CDR1 SGHRS, CDR2 YFSETQ. The CDR3 DNA follows: TGCGCCAGCAGCTTGTTTTGGAGCGGGAGGGACACCGGGGAGCTGTTTTTT. This codes for CASSLFWSGRDTGELFF.

This clone was picked up one time. The chain couples TRBV7-2 to TRBJ2-7, with 10 nucleotides matching TRBD2. V shed 5 bases, J shed 2 bases, and the junction held 6 bases outside the gene matches. The CDR3 sequence is 15 residues long. The germline V gene has CDR1 SGHTA and CDR2 FQGNSA. CDR3 in DNA: TGTGCCAGCAGCCGGGTAGCGGGGGGCCCCTACGAGCAGTACTTC. It codes for CASSRVAGGPYEQYF. Full variable domain (rest looked up from reference TRBV7-2 and TRBJ2-7): GAGVSQSPSNKVTEKGKDVELRCDPISGHTALYWYRQSLGQGLEFLIYFQGNSAPDKSGLPSDRFSAERTGGSVSTLTIQRTQQEDSAVYLCASSRVAGGPYEQYFGPGTRLTVT.

This clone occurred once. The chain's CDR3 is CASSDSLHHEQYF. The CDR3 DNA sequence: TGTGCCAGCAGTGACAGTCTGCACCACGAGCAGTACTTC. V is TRBV27 and J is TRBJ2-7; D perhaps matches TRBD1 (5 bases). With 5 bases removed from V and 5 bases from J, the gap between germline ends came to 13 bases. This CDR3 contains 13 residues. Germline V gene sequence: CDR1 MNHEY, CDR2 SMNVEV (reference sequence).

The chain recombines TRBV7-9 with TRBJ1-2; a possible D gene is TRBD1 (6 bases). Trimming stripped 5 bases from V and 8 bases from J, with 12 bases between. Germline CDR1 and CDR2: SEHNR and FQNEAQ (reference sequence). This CDR3 has 12 amino acids. This CDR3 reads CASSNRQVGYTF. The CDR3, as DNA: TGTGCCAGCAGCAACCGACAGGTCGGCTACACCTTC. The full variable domain, rest sourced from reference TRBV7-9 and TRBJ1-2, is DTGVSQNPRHKITKRGQNVTFRCDPISEHNRLYWYRQTLGQGPEFLTYFQNEAQLEKSRLLSDRFSAERPKGSFSTLEIQRTEQGDSAMYLCASSNRQVGYTFGSGTRLTVV.

The chain uses TRBV7-2 and TRBJ1-5; D gene uncertain. The CDR3 spans 15 residues. V was shortened by 1 base and J by 3 bases, with 10 bases between the two germline ends. Germline CDR1 is SGHTA and CDR2 is FQGNSA. This CDR3 reads CASSLGRTPNQPQHF. In DNA, the CDR3 is TGTGCCAGCAGCTTAGGCAGGACCCCCAATCAGCCCCAGCATTTT.

The chain carries TRBV7-9 and TRBJ2-7; no firm D call. The V gene's germline CDR1 is SEHNR and CDR2 FQNEAQ (reference sequence). V was clipped by 5 bases and J by 2 bases, with 4 bases between them. The CDR3 covers 11 residues. The CDR3 protein is CASSTAYEQYF. As DNA, the CDR3 is TGTGCCAGCAGCACCGCCTACGAGCAGTACTTC.

The chain has TRBV4-2 and TRBJ2-7; a weak D match, TRBD1 (6 bases). Trimming took off 1 base at V and 1 base at J, with 11 bases between the two ends. Germline lookup yields CDR1 LGHNA and CDR2 YNFKEQ. This CDR3 contains 15 residues. The CDR3 DNA sequence: TGTGCCAGCAGCCAAGGATATCAGGGGTCCTACGAGCAGTACTTC. It codes for CASSQGYQGSYEQYF.

J is TRBJ2-1 and V is TRBV27; 7 nucleotides match TRBD1. The length of the CDR3 is 14 residues. Trimming took 5 bases from V and 4 from J; bases not matched to a gene: 5. In germline, CDR1 is MNHEY, CDR2 SMNVEV (reference sequence). CDR3 amino acids: CASSHGQEYNEQFF. In DNA form, the CDR3 reads TGTGCCAGCAGTCATGGACAGGAGTACAATGAGCAGTTCTTC.

This clone was picked up a small number of times. This rearrangement joins TRBV3-1 (or the pseudogene TRBV3-2) to TRBJ2-7, with 8 bases identical to TRBD2. After removal of 4 bases from V and 6 bases from J, the junction contained 11 bases not matched to a gene. CDR3 size: 15 residues. Germline values: CDR1 LGHDT, CDR2 YNNKEL (reference sequence). The CDR3 region is CASSPAGLVGSEQYF. The CDR3 DNA reads as TGTGCCAGCAGCCCAGCGGGACTAGTAGGGTCCGAGCAGTACTTC.

This chain joins TRBV28 and TRBJ1-6; D unresolved. V gave up 7 bases and J gave up 10 bases, with 23 bases separating them. The CDR3 totals 16 residues. CDR1 is MDHEN, CDR2 SYDVKM, per germline. DNA of the CDR3: TGTGCCAGCAACCCACCTGGGCCGATCGGAGGATCACCCCTCCACTTT. This sequence encodes CASNPPGPIGGSPLHF.

The V and J genes are TRBV19 and TRBJ1-2; D gene unclear. V dropped 6 bases and J dropped 6 bases, with 11 bases sitting between them. Germline V gene sequence: CDR1 LNHDA, CDR2 SQIVND (reference sequence). This CDR3 is 12 amino acids long. CDR3 amino acids: CASRRTVDGYTF. The DNA of the CDR3 is TGTGCCAGTAGAAGGACTGTAGATGGCTACACCTTC.

This clone was seen a few times. The J gene is TRBJ2-7, the V gene TRBV29-1, with D possibly TRBD1 on 6 matching bases. V dropped 4 bases and J dropped 2 bases, with 9 bases sitting between them. The germline gives CDR1 SQVTM, CDR2 ANQGSEA. There are 12 residues in the CDR3. The CDR3 bases are TGCAGCGTTGCCCAGGGGCCCTACGAGCAGTACTTC. This codes for CSVAQGPYEQYF.

The rearrangement joins TRBV7-3 to TRBJ2-7; 11 bases map to TRBD1. V dropped 5 bases and J dropped 4; count of bases not matched to a gene: 10. CDR1 is SGHTA, CDR2 FQGTGA, per germline. The CDR3 length is 16 residues. Written as DNA, the CDR3 is TGTGCCAGCAGCCCGGGGCCCGGGACAGGGGGTTACGAGCAGTACTTC. This gives the protein CASSPGPGTGGYEQYF.